This TCR beta chain appears in the sequencing data of a study of OX40 agonist ivuxolimab in advanced cancers. Per the germline V gene, CDR1 is SGHTA and CDR2 is FQGNSA. V lost 5 bases to trimming and J lost 0 bases, with 14 bases between them. CDR3 length equals 16 residues. Overall study findings and caveats: In a subset of nonresponders, normalized T-cell clonal expansion was also low.

Note on this clone: Its antigen is as yet unknown.

Libraries were prepared by immunoSEQ multiplex PCR; TCRdb keeps only in-frame clonotypes and omits some of them. The table has around 94,000 clones, 91% seen once. The sequence was obtained from an adult with an advanced solid tumor such as melanoma, head and neck, liver or kidney cancer. V and J are TRBV7-2 and TRBJ1-3, with D possibly TRBD1 on 5 matching bases. The source was CD4+ or CD8+ T cells sorted from blood, collected in a trial of the OX40 agonist ivuxolimab. CDR3 DNA sequence: TGTGCCAGCAGCCGGGGGGAGGGATACTCTGGAAACACCATATATTTT. Protein sequence: CASSRGEGYSGNTIYF.